A selection of T cell receptor beta chains follows, all from one sample in a study of T cell repertoires in cytomegalovirus infection. MiXCR, applied by TCRdb to the reads, yields one record per CDR3 protein. Of about 71,000 distinct CDR3 sequences listed, 20% to 25% were seen once; the top ten hold roughly two thirds. These TCRs are of unknown antigen specificity. The material sequenced was CD8+ T cells from cultured PBMCs, taken from culture after CMV antigen stimulation. The receptors were gathered from a human donor in good health (CMV status not recorded). Some clones in this sample may be carry-over from other donors' samples. Both conserved end residues are part of each CDR3. D genes are given only for firm matches. Where a row states a size, it is once, few, many or the class of an expanded clone; other rows omit it.

J gene | D gene | clone size | V gene | CDR3 protein | CDR3 DNA
TRBJ2-1 | - | - | TRBV7-6 | CASAAGIPRYNEQFF | TGTGCCAGCGCCGCGGGGATCCCTCGCTACAATGAGCAGTTCTTC
TRBJ1-1 | TRBD1 | - | TRBV6-1 | CASSDRANTEAFF | TGTGCCAGTTCGGACAGGGCGAACACTGAAGCTTTCTTT
TRBJ2-1 | - | - | TRBV6-5 | CASSYTSPNEQFF | TGTGCCAGCAGTTACACTAGTCCCAATGAGCAGTTCTTC
TRBJ2-3 | - | few | TRBV5-6 | CASSLALDTQYF | TGTGCCAGCAGCTTGGCACTAGATACGCAGTATTTT
TRBJ2-1 | TRBD2 | few | TRBV13 | CASSLGVAGEYNEQFF | TGTGCCAGCAGCTTAGGGGTAGCGGGGGAATACAATGAGCAGTTCTTC
TRBJ2-1 | TRBD1 | few | TRBV6-2/TRBV6-3 | CASTQGRTGAHNEQFF | TGTGCCAGCACCCAAGGGAGGACAGGGGCCCACAATGAGCAGTTCTTC
TRBJ2-1 | TRBD2 | - | TRBV7-9 | CASRGSGGAYNEQFF | TGTGCAAGCCGGGGGAGCGGGGGGGCCTACAATGAGCAGTTCTTC
TRBJ1-1 | TRBD1 | few | TRBV6-1 | CASSEVRQGRAEAFF | TGTGCCAGCAGTGAAGTTCGACAGGGGAGGGCTGAAGCTTTCTTT
TRBJ1-1 | - | - | TRBV7-9 | CAREKPEVAFF | TGTGCCCGCGAGAAACCGGAGGTCGCTTTCTTT
TRBJ2-5 | TRBD2 | - | TRBV10-3 | CAISLSGNQETQYF | TGTGCCATCAGTCTTAGCGGGAACCAAGAGACCCAGTACTTC
TRBJ2-3 | - | few | TRBV7-8 | CASSLNPGGSDTQYF | TGTGCCAGCAGCTTAAATCCGGGGGGCAGTGATACGCAGTATTTT
TRBJ2-2 | TRBD2 | - | TRBV2 | CASSTTSGGTPANTGELFF | TGTGCCAGCAGCACGACTAGCGGGGGGACACCCGCGAACACCGGGGAGCTGTTTTTT
TRBJ2-2 | TRBD2 | - | TRBV7-9 | CASSHQASGSNTGELFF | TGTGCCAGCAGCCACCAGGCTAGCGGATCGAACACCGGGGAGCTGTTTTTT
TRBJ2-7 | - | - | TRBV7-9 | CASSLPGGGYEQYF | TGTGCCAGCAGCTTACCCGGGGGCGGGTACGAGCAGTACTTC
TRBJ2-5 | - | - | TRBV7-9 | CASKMPLGTQYF | TGTGCCAGCAAAATGCCCCTGGGGACCCAGTACTTC
TRBJ1-1 | TRBD1 | - | TRBV25-1 | CASSELYRGETEAFF | TGTGCCAGCAGTGAGCTTTACAGGGGAGAGACTGAAGCTTTCTTT
TRBJ2-1 | - | once | TRBV7-9 | CASSPPGSHNEQFF | TGTGCCAGCAGCCCACCGGGGAGTCACAATGAGCAGTTCTTC
TRBJ2-7 | - | - | TRBV7-9 | CASRLGARDEQYF | TGTGCCAGCAGGTTGGGGGCTCGGGACGAGCAGTACTTC
TRBJ2-3 | - | - | TRBV7-6 | CASSLWTATRGTDTQYF | TGTGCCAGCAGCTTATGGACAGCAACTCGAGGCACAGATACGCAGTATTTT
TRBJ1-1 | TRBD1 | few | TRBV7-9 | CASSLGVGTGGPNTEAFF | TGTGCCAGCAGCTTAGGAGTGGGGACAGGGGGCCCGAACACTGAAGCTTTCTTT
TRBJ2-1 | - | - | TRBV27 | CASTPRRKINEQFF | TGTGCCAGCACCCCTCGAAGGAAGATCAATGAGCAGTTCTTC
TRBJ1-6 | - | - | TRBV27 | CASRPSTSSSYNSPLHF | TGTGCCAGCAGGCCAAGCACTTCGAGCTCCTATAATTCACCCCTCCACTTT
TRBJ1-5 | TRBD1 | many | TRBV12-3/TRBV12-4 | CASSLGTGHNQPQHF | TGTGCCAGCAGTTTGGGGACAGGGCACAATCAGCCCCAGCATTTT
TRBJ2-5 | - | few | TRBV4-3 | CASSQDRAFQETQYF | TGCGCCAGCAGCCAAGATAGGGCCTTCCAAGAGACCCAGTACTTC
TRBJ2-6 | - | - | TRBV6-6 | CASGPSTGEAGANVLTF | TGTGCCAGCGGTCCAAGTACAGGGGAGGCTGGGGCCAACGTCCTGACTTTC
TRBJ1-1 | - | - | TRBV7-2 | CASSLVQDTEAFF | TGTGCCAGCAGCTTAGTTCAGGACACTGAAGCTTTCTTT
TRBJ2-1 | TRBD1 | few | TRBV28 | CASSFPGGRATESSYNEQFF | TGTGCCAGCAGTTTCCCAGGGGGCAGGGCGACTGAAAGCTCCTACAATGAGCAGTTCTTC
TRBJ2-1 | - | few | TRBV6-5 | CASFQATYNEQFF | TGTGCCAGCTTTCAGGCTACCTACAATGAGCAGTTCTTC
TRBJ2-7 | - | few | TRBV4-1 | CASSQGGRGSYEQYF | TGCGCCAGCAGCCAAGGCGGCAGGGGCTCCTACGAGCAGTACTTC
TRBJ2-3 | TRBD2 | - | TRBV7-3 | CASSMTGGATDTQYF | TGTGCCAGCAGCATGACCGGGGGGGCCACAGATACGCAGTATTTT
TRBJ2-5 | - | - | TRBV6-6 | CASSYSTRGRTQYF | TGTGCCAGCAGTTACTCCACCAGAGGACGGACCCAGTACTTC
TRBJ2-5 | TRBD1 | few | TRBV4-1 | CASSGQGQETQYF | TGCGCCAGCAGCGGACAGGGCCAAGAGACCCAGTACTTC
TRBJ1-2 | - | few | TRBV2 | CASGDYGYTF | TGTGCCAGCGGAGACTATGGCTACACCTTC
TRBJ2-1 | - | - | TRBV20-1 | CSARDRPLGNNEQFF | TGCAGTGCTAGAGATCGTCCCCTAGGGAATAATGAGCAGTTCTTC
TRBJ1-2 | - | - | TRBV29-1 | CSVDGGSLYGYTF | TGCAGCGTTGACGGTGGCAGTCTGTATGGCTACACCTTC
TRBJ1-1 | - | - | TRBV5-4 | CASSQKQNTEAFF | TGTGCCAGCAGCCAAAAACAAAACACTGAAGCTTTCTTT
TRBJ1-2 | - | - | TRBV7-3 | CASSLSPSGRGYTF | TGTGCCAGCAGCTTATCCCCGTCAGGACGTGGCTACACCTTC
TRBJ2-2 | - | - | TRBV7-7 | CASSLKTVPGWTGELFF | TGTGCTAGCAGCTTGAAGACTGTGCCCGGGTGGACCGGGGAGCTGTTTTTT
TRBJ1-1 | - | few | TRBV6-8 | CASSYSILANTEAFF | TGTGCCAGCAGTTACTCGATCCTGGCGAACACTGAAGCTTTCTTT
TRBJ1-2 | TRBD1 | - | TRBV6-2/TRBV6-3 | CASRGDSLNGYTF | TGTGCCAGCAGAGGGGACAGCTTAAATGGCTACACCTTC
TRBJ2-1 | - | few | TRBV7-8 | CASSLANLYANEQFF | TGTGCCAGCAGCTTAGCCAATCTATACGCCAATGAGCAGTTCTTC
TRBJ2-3 | TRBD2 | many | TRBV7-3 | CASSSSGASTDTQYF | TGTGCCAGCAGCTCCAGCGGGGCTAGCACAGATACGCAGTATTTT
TRBJ1-1 | - | - | TRBV14 | CASSQEGRLTNTEAFF | TGTGCCAGCAGCCAAGAAGGACGCCTGACGAACACTGAAGCTTTCTTT
TRBJ1-2 | - | - | TRBV7-6 | CASSLASGEREGYGYTF | TGTGCCAGCAGCTTAGCGTCGGGGGAAAGGGAGGGCTATGGCTACACCTTC
TRBJ2-7 | - | once | TRBV7-8 | CASRPNSYEQYF | TGTGCCAGCAGGCCAAACTCCTACGAGCAGTACTTC
TRBJ1-4 | - | few | TRBV7-2 | CASSPYRSSAFEKLFF | TGTGCCAGCAGCCCCTATCGATCCAGCGCTTTCGAAAAACTGTTTTTT
TRBJ1-1 | - | once | TRBV12-3/TRBV12-4 | CASSYGPRPVAEAFF | TGTGCCAGCAGTTATGGACCGCGTCCGGTGGCTGAAGCTTTCTTT
TRBJ1-6 | TRBD1 | - | TRBV10-3 | CAGSAGTGNSPLHF | TGTGCCGGTTCCGCCGGGACAGGCAATTCACCCCTCCACTTT
TRBJ1-3 | TRBD1 | - | TRBV7-6 | CASSLVPAGTDTLGNTIYF | TGTGCCAGCAGCTTAGTTCCGGCAGGGACAGACACCTTGGGAAACACCATATATTTT
TRBJ1-2 | - | few | TRBV3-1 | CASSQDMGVFYGYTF | TGTGCCAGCAGCCAAGATATGGGGGTTTTCTACGGCTACACCTTC
TRBJ1-3 | - | - | TRBV7-6 | CASSPYGPNTIYF | TGTGCCAGCAGCCCCTACGGGCCCAACACCATATATTTT
TRBJ1-1 | - | many | TRBV6-1 | CAIIRGGFMNTEAFF | TGTGCCATCATAAGGGGGGGGTTTATGAACACTGAAGCTTTCTTT
TRBJ1-1 | - | few | TRBV7-8 | CASSPGTMPDGAFF | TGTGCCAGCAGCCCTGGGACAATGCCTGATGGAGCTTTCTTT
TRBJ2-5 | - | few | TRBV20-1 | CSARSGLGEGPPGTQYF | TGCAGTGCTAGAAGCGGGCTGGGCGAGGGGCCCCCTGGGACCCAGTACTTC
TRBJ2-4 | - | - | TRBV15 | CATSRDRWRTQNIQYF | TGTGCCACCAGCAGAGATCGATGGAGGACCCAAAACATTCAGTACTTC